This T cell receptor beta chain was documented in a study of blood T cells in healthy people across ages. Study-wide context: Template switching picked up about one barcoded beta molecule for each two T cells. General study results and limits: When one million T cells were used, diversity estimates were thought to be underestimates. With unsorted PBMCs, a conclusive comparison of naive versus antigen-experienced cells was not possible.

Alongside a J-beta primer mix, a sample-barcoded 5' primer served in a second PCR lasting roughly 6 to 12 cycles. A tag from a template-switch adaptor with 12 random nucleotides marked each cDNA molecule. A single record per CDR3 protein comes from TCRdb applying MiXCR to the 5' RACE reads. Of 1.5 million or so distinct CDR3 sequences listed, about 42% are singletons. This clonotype occurred a few times. Its antigen is undetermined. The source of this sequence is a woman aged 18-35 years in good health. The source material was blood.

The CDR3 region is CASSVGPTTYEQYF. CDR3 in DNA: TGTGCCAGCAGTGTTGGACCCACAACCTACGAGCAGTACTTC. V gene TRBV6-1 combines with J gene TRBJ2-7, with D unresolved. V was pared by 4 bases and J by 2 bases, with 12 bases between. CDR3 size: 14 residues. Germline lookup yields CDR1 MNHNS and CDR2 SASEGT.